The clone carrying this T cell receptor (beta chain) was counted at least ten times. Its cognate antigen is unknown. Constant-segment primers were used for 5'RACE, and the resulting TCR alpha and TCR beta cDNA libraries carried sample barcodes and UMIs. TCRdb independently ran MiXCR on the 5' RACE reads; one entry per CDR3 protein. The sample has 35,000 to 50,000 distinct CDR3 sequences, roughly 6.6% seen once; the top ten hold about 0.8%. The sample is drawn from a study of T-cell memory formation after mild COVID-19. For the study at large: Among the donors, TCR clusters were largely specific to each donor. Study conclusions and caveats: Whereas later expanders leaned CD4+, clones contracting day 15 to 85 showed a balanced CD4/CD8 makeup. Contracting CD4+ clones lay largely in CM and EM, with CD8+ ones residing in EMRA.

Germline V gene lookup returns CDR1 KGHSY and CDR2 FQNENV. The germline V and J ends were trimmed by 3 bases and 0 bases, with 18 bases remaining between them. CDR3 length: 19 amino acids. The clonotype was recovered from an adult who had mild COVID-19 (a few samples of this study predate the infection). Cell type and time point are not known. What was sequenced was PBMCs or a T cell subset sorted from them (not recorded which). The V gene is TRBV16, the J gene TRBJ2-6; possibly TRBD1 for D (7 bases). CDR3 loop: CASSQYLPGGSSGANVLTF. The CDR3 bases are TGTGCCAGCAGCCAGTATCTCCCAGGGGGGTCCTCTGGGGCCAACGTCCTGACTTTC.